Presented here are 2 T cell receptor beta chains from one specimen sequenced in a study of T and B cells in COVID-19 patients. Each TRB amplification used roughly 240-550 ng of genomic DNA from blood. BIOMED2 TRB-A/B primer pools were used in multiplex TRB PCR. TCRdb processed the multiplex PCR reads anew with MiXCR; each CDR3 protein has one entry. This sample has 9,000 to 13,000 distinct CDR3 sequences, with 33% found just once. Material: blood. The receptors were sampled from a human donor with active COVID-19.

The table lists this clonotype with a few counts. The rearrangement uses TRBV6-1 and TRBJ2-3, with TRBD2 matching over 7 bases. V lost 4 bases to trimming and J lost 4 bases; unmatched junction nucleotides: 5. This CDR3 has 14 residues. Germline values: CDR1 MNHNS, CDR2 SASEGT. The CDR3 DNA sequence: TGTGCCAGCAGTGTCGGACTAGAACCAGATACGCAGTATTTT. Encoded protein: CASSVGLEPDTQYF.

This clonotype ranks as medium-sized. CDR3: CASSLLGHMDTGELFF. The DNA for the CDR3 is TGTGCCAGCAGCTTGTTAGGACACATGGACACCGGGGAGCTGTTTTTT. The chain links TRBV5-6 to TRBJ2-2, with a possible D match to TRBD1 (5 bases). This CDR3 spans 16 amino acids. Trimming shortened V by 1 base and J by 3 bases, and 13 bases separated the two germline ends. CDR1 SGHDT and CDR2 YYEEEE come from the germline V gene.